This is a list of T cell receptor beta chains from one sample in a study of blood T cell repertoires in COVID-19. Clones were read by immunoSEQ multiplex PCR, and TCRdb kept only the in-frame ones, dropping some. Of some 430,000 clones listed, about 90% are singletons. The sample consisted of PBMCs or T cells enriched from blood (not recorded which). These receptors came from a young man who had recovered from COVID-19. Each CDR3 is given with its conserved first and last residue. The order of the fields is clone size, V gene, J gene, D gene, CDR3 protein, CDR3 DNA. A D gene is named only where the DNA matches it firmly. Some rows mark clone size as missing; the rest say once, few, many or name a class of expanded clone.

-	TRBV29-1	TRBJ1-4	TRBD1	CSVEDDPGQGGEKLFF	TGCAGCGTTGAAGATGACCCGGGACAGGGGGGAGAAAAACTGTTTTTT
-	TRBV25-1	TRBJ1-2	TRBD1	CASSDKGTGRRGSYTF	TGTGCCAGCAGTGATAAGGGGACAGGACGGCGCGGTAGCTACACCTTC
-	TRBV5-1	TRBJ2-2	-	CASSHLAGSVGELFF	TGCGCCAGCAGCCACCTTGCAGGGTCGGTCGGGGAGCTGTTTTTT
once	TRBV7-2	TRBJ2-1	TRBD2	CASSLLAGGNEQFF	TGTGCCAGCAGCTTACTAGCGGGAGGGAATGAGCAGTTCTTC
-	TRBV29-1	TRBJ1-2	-	CSVEDWRVGYGYTF	TGCAGCGTTGAAGATTGGAGGGTTGGCTATGGCTACACCTTC
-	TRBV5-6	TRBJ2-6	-	CASGATKRRTGANVLTF	TGTGCCAGCGGAGCCACAAAGAGGCGGACTGGGGCCAACGTCCTGACTTTC
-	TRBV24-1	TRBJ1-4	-	CATKPGSRTPTNEKLFF	TGTGCCACCAAGCCGGGGAGCAGGACCCCAACTAATGAAAAACTGTTTTTT
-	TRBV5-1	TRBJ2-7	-	CASSDTPGSYEQYF	TGCGCCAGCAGCGATACACCGGGCTCCTACGAGCAGTACTTC
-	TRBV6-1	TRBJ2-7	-	CASSESAYEQYF	TGTGCCAGCAGTGAATCCGCCTACGAGCAGTACTTC
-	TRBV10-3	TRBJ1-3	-	CAISDSSFGNTIYF	TGTGCCATCAGTGATAGCAGCTTTGGAAACACCATATATTTT
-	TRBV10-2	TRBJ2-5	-	CASNKGVEETQYF	TGCGCCAGTAATAAGGGAGTCGAAGAGACCCAGTACTTC
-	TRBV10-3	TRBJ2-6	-	CAIRVGPVANVLTF	TGTGCCATCAGGGTGGGGCCAGTGGCCAACGTCCTGACTTTC
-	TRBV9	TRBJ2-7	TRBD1	CASSAGGQGAPYEQYF	TGTGCCAGCAGCGCAGGCGGACAGGGGGCTCCCTACGAGCAGTACTTC
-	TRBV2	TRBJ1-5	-	CASSGGNQPQHF	TGTGCCAGCAGTGGAGGGAATCAGCCCCAGCATTTT
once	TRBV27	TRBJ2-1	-	CASSLYNSYNEQFF	TGTGCCAGCAGTTTATACAACTCCTACAATGAGCAGTTCTTC
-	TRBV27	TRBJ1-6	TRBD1	CASAGQGYNSPLHF	TGTGCCAGCGCGGGACAGGGCTATAATTCACCCCTCCACTTT
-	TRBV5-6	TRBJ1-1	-	CASSLGGLGPSFAFF	TGTGCCAGCAGCTTGGGAGGTCTCGGCCCCTCGTTCGCTTTCTTT
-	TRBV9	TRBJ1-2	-	CASSHYTF	TGTGCCAGCAGCCACTACACCTTC
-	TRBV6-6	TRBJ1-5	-	CASTAGVYSNQPQHF	TGTGCCAGCACTGCAGGGGTCTATAGCAATCAGCCCCAGCATTTT
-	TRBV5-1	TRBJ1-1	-	CASSLSQGAEAFF	TGCGCCAGCAGCTTATCTCAGGGCGCTGAAGCTTTCTTT
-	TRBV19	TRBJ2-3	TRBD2	CASSKRGPSSTDTQYF	TGTGCCAGTAGTAAGCGGGGGCCTTCTAGCACAGATACGCAGTATTTT
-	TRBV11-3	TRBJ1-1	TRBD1	CASSLATGEAFF	TGTGCCAGCAGCTTGGCGACAGGGGAAGCTTTCTTT